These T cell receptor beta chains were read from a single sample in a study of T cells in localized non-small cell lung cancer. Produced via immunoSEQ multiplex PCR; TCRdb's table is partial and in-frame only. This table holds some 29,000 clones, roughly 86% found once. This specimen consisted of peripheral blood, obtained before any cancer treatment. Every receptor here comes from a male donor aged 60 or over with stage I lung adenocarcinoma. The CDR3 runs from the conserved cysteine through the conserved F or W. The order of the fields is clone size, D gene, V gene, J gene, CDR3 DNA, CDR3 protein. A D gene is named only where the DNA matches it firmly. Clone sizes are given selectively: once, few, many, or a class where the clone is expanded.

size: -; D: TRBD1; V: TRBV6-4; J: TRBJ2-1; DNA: TGTGCCAGCAGCGGGACAGATAATGAGCAGTTCTTC; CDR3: CASSGTDNEQFF
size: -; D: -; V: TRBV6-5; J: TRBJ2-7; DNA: TGTGCCAGCAGTTACTCGTACAGCATGTCCTACGAGCAGTACTTC; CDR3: CASSYSYSMSYEQYF
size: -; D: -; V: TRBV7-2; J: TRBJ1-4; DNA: TGTGCCAGCAGCTCCTCCACAGGGTTTGAAAAACTGTTTTTT; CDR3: CASSSSTGFEKLFF
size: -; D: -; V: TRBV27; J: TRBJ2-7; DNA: TGTGCCAGCAGCCACGGCGGCGGGGAGCAGTACTTC; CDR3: CASSHGGGEQYF
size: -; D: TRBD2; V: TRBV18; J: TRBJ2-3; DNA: TGTGCCAGCTCACCACCCTTAGCGGGGGGCAGGGATACGCAGTATTTT; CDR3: CASSPPLAGGRDTQYF
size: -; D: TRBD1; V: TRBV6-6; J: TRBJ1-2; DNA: TGTGCCAGCAGTTACCCACTGACAGGGGAGAAGGGCTACACCTTC; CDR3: CASSYPLTGEKGYTF
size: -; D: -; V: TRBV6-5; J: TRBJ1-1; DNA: TGTGCCAGCACCCTCGCCGGGGGTTCCACTGAAGCTTTCTTT; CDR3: CASTLAGGSTEAFF
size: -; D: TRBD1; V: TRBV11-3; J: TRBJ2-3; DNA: TGTGCCAGCAGCCCACAGACAGGGACGACGCAGTATTTT; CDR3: CASSPQTGTTQYF
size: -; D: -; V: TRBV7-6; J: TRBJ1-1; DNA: TGTGCCAGCAGCTTAGGGGCTGGACTCAGGAACACTGAAGCTTTCTTT; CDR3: CASSLGAGLRNTEAFF
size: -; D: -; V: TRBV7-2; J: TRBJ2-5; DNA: TGTGCCAGCAGCTTGCCGAGCCAAGAGACCCAGTACTTC; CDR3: CASSLPSQETQYF
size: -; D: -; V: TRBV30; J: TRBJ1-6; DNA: TGTGCCTGGAGTCTCCGAACCTATAATTCACCCCTCCACTTT; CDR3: CAWSLRTYNSPLHF
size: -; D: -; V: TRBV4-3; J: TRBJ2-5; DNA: TGCGCCAGCAGCCAAGTCCCGGAAGAGACCCAGTACTTC; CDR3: CASSQVPEETQYF
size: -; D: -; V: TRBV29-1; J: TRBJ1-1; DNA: TGCAGCGTCGAGGGGGTCCGCACTGAAGCTTTCTTT; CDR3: CSVEGVRTEAFF
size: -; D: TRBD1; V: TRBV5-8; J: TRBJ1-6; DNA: TGTGCCAGCAGCGGGGGACAGTCGGGAAATTCACCCCTCCACTTT; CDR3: CASSGGQSGNSPLHF
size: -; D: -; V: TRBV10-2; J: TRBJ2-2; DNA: TGCGCCAGCACGACAAGCGTGTTCGCGAACACCGGGGAGCTGTTTTTT; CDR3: CASTTSVFANTGELFF
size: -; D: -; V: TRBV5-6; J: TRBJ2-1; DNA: TGTGCCAGCAGCTTGGTGAGCGGACAACTATTCAACAATGAGCAGTTCTTC; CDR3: CASSLVSGQLFNNEQFF
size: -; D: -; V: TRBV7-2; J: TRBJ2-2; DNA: TGTGCCAGCAGTTCGACGGGGGCAGGGACCGGGGAGCTGTTTTTT; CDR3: CASSSTGAGTGELFF
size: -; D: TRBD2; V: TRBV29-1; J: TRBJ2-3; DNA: TGCAGCGTTGAAGATGCCGAGGGATGGCGGGGGGCGGTCACAGATACGCAGTATTTT; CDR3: CSVEDAEGWRGAVTDTQYF
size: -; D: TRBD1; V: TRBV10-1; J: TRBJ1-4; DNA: TGCGCCAGCAGTCTCACAGGGGGAGTGGGGGAAAAACTGTTTTTT; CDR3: CASSLTGGVGEKLFF
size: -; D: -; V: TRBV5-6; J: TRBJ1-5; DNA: TGTGCCAGCAGCTTGTTAGGGGACAATCAGCCCCAGCATTTT; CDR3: CASSLLGDNQPQHF
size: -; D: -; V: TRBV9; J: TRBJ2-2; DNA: TGTGCCAGCAGCGTGTGGGGCGCGAACACCGGGGAGCTGTTTTTT; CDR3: CASSVWGANTGELFF
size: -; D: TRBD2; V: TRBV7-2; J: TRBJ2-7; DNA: TGTGCCAGCAGCTTAGGCCCTAGCGGGGGGGAGCAGTACTTC; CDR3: CASSLGPSGGEQYF
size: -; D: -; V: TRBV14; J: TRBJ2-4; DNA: TGTGCCAGCAGCCAAGGATCTTTCAGGGGCATTCAGTACTTC; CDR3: CASSQGSFRGIQYF
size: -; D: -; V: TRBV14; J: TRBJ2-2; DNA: TGTGCCAGCAGCCCCCGGCTAGTAGCTTACACCGGGGAGCTGTTTTTT; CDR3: CASSPRLVAYTGELFF
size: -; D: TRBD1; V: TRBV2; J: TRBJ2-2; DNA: TGTGCCAGCCGCCGGGACAGGGAAGCCGGGGAGCTGTTTTTT; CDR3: CASRRDREAGELFF
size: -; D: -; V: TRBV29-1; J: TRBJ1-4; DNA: TGCAGCGTTTCTCTGGGCTCGGCGACTAATGAAAAACTGTTTTTT; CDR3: CSVSLGSATNEKLFF
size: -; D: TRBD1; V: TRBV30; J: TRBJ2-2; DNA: TGTGCCTGGAGTCTAGGGGACAGGGTGGCCGGGGAGCTGTTTTTT; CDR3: CAWSLGDRVAGELFF
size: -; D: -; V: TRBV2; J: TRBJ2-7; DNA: TGTGCCAGCACCGTACTTTACGAGCAGTACTTC; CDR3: CASTVLYEQYF
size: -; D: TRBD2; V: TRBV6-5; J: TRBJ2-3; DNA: TGTGCCAGCAGTTATAGCGGGGGTCCCACAGATACGCAGTATTTT; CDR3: CASSYSGGPTDTQYF
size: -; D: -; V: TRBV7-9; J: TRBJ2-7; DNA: TGTGCCAGCAGCTTATCCATCTACGAGCAGTACTTC; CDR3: CASSLSIYEQYF
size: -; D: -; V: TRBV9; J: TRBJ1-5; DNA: TGTGCCAGCAGCGTAGGGGGTTACGATCAGCCCCAGCATTTT; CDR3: CASSVGGYDQPQHF
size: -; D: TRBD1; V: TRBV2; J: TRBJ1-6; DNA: TGTGCCATAAGTCAGGGGGCCAGTTCACCCCTCCACTTT; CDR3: CAISQGASSPLHF
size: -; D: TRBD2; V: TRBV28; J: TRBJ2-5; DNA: TGTGCCAGCAGGTCTCCGGGACTAGCGGGGATACAAGAGACCCAGTACTTC; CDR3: CASRSPGLAGIQETQYF
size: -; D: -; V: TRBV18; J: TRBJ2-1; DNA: TGTGCCAGCTCACGACGGGAGACTGTGAACAATGAGCAGTTCTTC; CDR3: CASSRRETVNNEQFF
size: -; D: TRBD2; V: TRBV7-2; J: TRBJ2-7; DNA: TGTGCCAGCAGCTTAGGCGGGGGGGCCGGCTACGAGCAGTACTTC; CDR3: CASSLGGGAGYEQYF
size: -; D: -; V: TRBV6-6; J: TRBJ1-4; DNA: TGTGCCAGCAGGGGGGCATACAGTGCAACTAATGAAAAACTGTTTTTT; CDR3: CASRGAYSATNEKLFF
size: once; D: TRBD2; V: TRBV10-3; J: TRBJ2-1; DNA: TGTGCCATCAGTGAAGGGACTAGCGGGGGGTATGAGCAGTTCTTC; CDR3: CAISEGTSGGYEQFF
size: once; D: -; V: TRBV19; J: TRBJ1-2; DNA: TGTGCCAGTAGTATCGGGGGATTTAACTATGGCTACACCTTC; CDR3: CASSIGGFNYGYTF
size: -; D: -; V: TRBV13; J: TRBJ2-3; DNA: TGTGCCAGCAGCTTATCGGGCCAGGGCACAGATACGCAGTATTTT; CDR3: CASSLSGQGTDTQYF
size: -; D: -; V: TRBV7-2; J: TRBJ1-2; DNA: TGTGCCAGCAGCCTCGGACAGCAAGCTAACTATGGCTACACCTTC; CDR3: CASSLGQQANYGYTF
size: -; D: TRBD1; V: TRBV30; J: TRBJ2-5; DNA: TGTGCCTGGACCTCGACAGGGGGGGGAGAGACCCAGTACTTC; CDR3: CAWTSTGGGETQYF
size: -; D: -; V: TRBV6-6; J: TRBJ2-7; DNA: TGTGCCAGCAGCCAAAGGGGGGCGAGGGAGCAGTACTTC; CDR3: CASSQRGAREQYF
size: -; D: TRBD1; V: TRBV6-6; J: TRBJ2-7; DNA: TGTGCCAGCAGGGGGACAGGGGAAGGGGGTGAGCAGTACTTC; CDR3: CASRGTGEGGEQYF
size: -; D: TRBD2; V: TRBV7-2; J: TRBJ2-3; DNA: TGTGCCAGCAGCTACGCGGGGGTTCGCGATACGCAGTATTTT; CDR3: CASSYAGVRDTQYF
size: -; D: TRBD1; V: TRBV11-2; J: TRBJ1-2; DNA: TGTGCCAGCAGCTTCCAGAACGACAGGGGCCGTGGCTACACCTTC; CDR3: CASSFQNDRGRGYTF
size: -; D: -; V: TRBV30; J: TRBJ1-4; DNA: TGTGCCTGGAGTAACGACATGGGAGGCGAAAAACTGTTTTTT; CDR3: CAWSNDMGGEKLFF
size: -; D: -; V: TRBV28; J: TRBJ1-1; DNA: TGTGCCAGCAGTTTATTGACAGACTCGAACACTGAAGCTTTCTTT; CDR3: CASSLLTDSNTEAFF
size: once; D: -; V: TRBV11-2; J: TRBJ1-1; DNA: TGTGCCAGCAGCTTCGGAACTGAAGCTTTCTTT; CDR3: CASSFGTEAFF
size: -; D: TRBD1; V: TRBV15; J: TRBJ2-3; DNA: TGTGCCACCAGCAGAGCGGGACAGGGCATAGATACGCAGTATTTT; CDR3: CATSRAGQGIDTQYF
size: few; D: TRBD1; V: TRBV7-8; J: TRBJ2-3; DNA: TGTGCCAGCAGCTTAGGACAGGGGTTTGGTGGGAATACGCAGTATTTT; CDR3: CASSLGQGFGGNTQYF
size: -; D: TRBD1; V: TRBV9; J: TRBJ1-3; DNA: TGTGCCAGCAGCGCCAGGGACAGCTCTGGAAACACCATATATTTT; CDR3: CASSARDSSGNTIYF
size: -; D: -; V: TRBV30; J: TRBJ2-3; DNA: TGTGCCTGGAGTGCCCAGGGTTATAGCACAGATACGCAGTATTTT; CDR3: CAWSAQGYSTDTQYF
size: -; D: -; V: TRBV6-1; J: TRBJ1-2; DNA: TGTGCCAGCAGTGAGGGTCAGAACTATGGCTACACCTTC; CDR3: CASSEGQNYGYTF
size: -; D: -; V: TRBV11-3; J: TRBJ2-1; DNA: TGTGCCAGCAGCTTAGCCGGGACAACGTACAATGAGCAGTTCTTC; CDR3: CASSLAGTTYNEQFF
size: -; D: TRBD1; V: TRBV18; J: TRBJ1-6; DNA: TGTGCCAGCTCACGGGGTACACCGGGACAGCAGAATTCACCCCTCCACTTT; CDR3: CASSRGTPGQQNSPLHF
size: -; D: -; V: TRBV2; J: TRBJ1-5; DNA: TGTGCCAGCAGTGAGCGTTTGAGAGGGAACCAGCCCCAGCATTTT; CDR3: CASSERLRGNQPQHF
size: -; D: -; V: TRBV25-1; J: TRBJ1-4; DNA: TGTGCCAGCAGTTCCGGGACAACAAATGAAAAACTGTTTTTT; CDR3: CASSSGTTNEKLFF
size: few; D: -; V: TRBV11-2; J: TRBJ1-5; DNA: TGTGCCAGCAGCTTAAACGGATATAGCAATCAGCCCCAGCATTTT; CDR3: CASSLNGYSNQPQHF
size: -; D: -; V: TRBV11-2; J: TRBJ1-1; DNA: TGTGCCAGCAGCCTTACTTGGGGCCAGATTAACACTGAAGCTTTCTTT; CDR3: CASSLTWGQINTEAFF